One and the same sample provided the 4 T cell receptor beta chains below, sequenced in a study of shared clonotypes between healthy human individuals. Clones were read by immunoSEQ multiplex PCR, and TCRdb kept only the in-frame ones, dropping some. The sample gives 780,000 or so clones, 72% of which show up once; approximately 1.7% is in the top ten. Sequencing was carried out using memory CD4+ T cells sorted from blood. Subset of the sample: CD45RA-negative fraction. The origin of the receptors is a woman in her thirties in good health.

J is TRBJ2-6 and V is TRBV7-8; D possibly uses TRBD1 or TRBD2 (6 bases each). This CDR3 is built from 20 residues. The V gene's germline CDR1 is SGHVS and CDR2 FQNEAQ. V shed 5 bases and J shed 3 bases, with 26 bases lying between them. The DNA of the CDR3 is TGTGCCAGCAGCCCCGAGATGATCGGGGGCGTTGGTCGTGGGGCCAACGTCCTGACTTTC. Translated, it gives CASSPEMIGGVGRGANVLTF.

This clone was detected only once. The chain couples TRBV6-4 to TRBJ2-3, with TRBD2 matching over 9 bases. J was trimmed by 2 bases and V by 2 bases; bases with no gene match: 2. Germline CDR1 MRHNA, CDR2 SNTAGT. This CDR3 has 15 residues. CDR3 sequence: CASSDSGRPTDTQYF. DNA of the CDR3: TGTGCCAGCAGTGACAGCGGGAGGCCCACAGATACGCAGTATTTT.

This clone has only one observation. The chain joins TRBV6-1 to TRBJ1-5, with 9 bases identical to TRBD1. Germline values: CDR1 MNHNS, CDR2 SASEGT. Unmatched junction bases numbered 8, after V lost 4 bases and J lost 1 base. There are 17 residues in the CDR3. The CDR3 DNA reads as TGTGCCAGCAGTGTAATTATGACAGGGGGGAGCAATCAGCCCCAGCATTTT. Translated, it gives CASSVIMTGGSNQPQHF.

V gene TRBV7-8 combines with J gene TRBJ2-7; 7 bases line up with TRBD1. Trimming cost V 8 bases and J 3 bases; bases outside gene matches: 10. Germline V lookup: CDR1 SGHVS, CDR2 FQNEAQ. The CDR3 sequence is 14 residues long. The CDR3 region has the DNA TGTGCCAGCGGAAAACCGGGACAGAGCTACGAGCAGTACTTC. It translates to CASGKPGQSYEQYF.